This T cell receptor beta chain came from a study of CD8 T cells in ankylosing spondylitis. General study points: The study identified a TCR beta motif of under 10 highly homologous variants that appeared characteristic of ankylosing spondylitis blood. Reported data indicate significant enrichment of disease-linked clones within matched ankylosing spondylitis synovial fluid.

In making TCR beta libraries, quantitative 5'-RACE with molecular barcodes was used. TCRdb called the 5' RACE reads again in MiXCR, with one record for every CDR3 protein. The repertoire holds 150,000 to 200,000 distinct CDR3 sequences, with approximately 16% as singletons. Concerning this clonotype itself: Its antigen is currently unknown.

The CDR3 consists of 12 residues. Trimming removed 3 bases from V and 2 bases from J, with 6 bases in between. Germline CDR1 SGHRS, CDR2 YFSETQ. The rearrangement joins TRBV5-1 to TRBJ2-7; D not certain. The material sequenced was blood, either unsorted or a sorted T cell fraction (not recorded which). The clonotype comes from a male donor with ankylosing spondylitis or in good health (not recorded which). The CDR3 nucleotides are TGCGCCAGCAGCTCGGGCGCCTACGAGCAGTACTTC. This codes for CASSSGAYEQYF.